The entry that follows covers one TCR beta chain sequence. What it recognizes is unknown. The method was immunoSEQ multiplex PCR; TCRdb's version includes in-frame clones alone and lacks a portion of them. This sample carries roughly 380,000 clones, about 90% of them seen once, and the ten largest clones take 3.9%. The sample comes from a study of Ad26.COV2.S vaccination and SARS-CoV-2 variants. General study results and limits: Among vaccine recipients, spike-specific TCR breadth exceeded that of placebo recipients. The TCR-based breadth and depth measures might underestimate overall T cell responses. Post-vaccination spike-specific CD8+ and CD4+ T cell responses reportedly had substantial breadth.

The sequence came from a human donor who had recovered from COVID-19. The starting material was peripheral blood, obtained after recovery from COVID-19.

In nucleotides, the CDR3 is TGTGCCAGCAGTCCTAACTTAATGGATACGCAGTATTTT. It yields the protein CASSPNLMDTQYF. This chain links TRBV6-5 with TRBJ2-3; D is unresolved. Trimming stripped 5 bases from V and 6 bases from J, with 12 bases between. CDR1 MNHEY and CDR2 SVGAGI come from the germline V gene. The CDR3 consists of 13 residues.